The rows below give T cell receptor beta chains drawn from one sample of a study of blood T cell repertoires in COVID-19. TCRdb keeps only in-frame clones here, not all; method: immunoSEQ multiplex PCR. Of approximately 280,000 clones in the sample, 90% are singletons; the top ten hold roughly 1.5%. The sequencing sample was made of PBMCs or T cells enriched from blood (not recorded which). These receptors originate from a young woman with acute COVID-19. CDR3s include the opening cysteine and the closing phenylalanine or tryptophan. The D gene is left open where the match is weak. Rows may omit the clone size; those that give it use once, few, many or a size class.

17	TRBV10-3	TRBD2	TRBJ2-1	NA	TGTGCCATCAGTGAGTTGACGACTAGCGTCTCCTACAATGAGCAGTTCTTC	CAISELTTSVSYNEQFF
12	TRBV12-3/TRBV12-4	NA	TRBJ2-5	NA	TGTGCCAGCACAGGTTACCAAGAGACCCAGTACTTC	CASTGYQETQYF
15	TRBV6-5	NA	TRBJ1-1	NA	TGTGCCAGCAGTTACGGGGCCGCGAGGCGGACTGAAGCTTTCTTT	CASSYGAARRTEAFF
13	TRBV4-1	TRBD1	TRBJ2-7	NA	TGCGCCAGCAGGGGACAGGGCACCTACGAGCAGTACTTC	CASRGQGTYEQYF
13	TRBV7-9	TRBD1	TRBJ1-4	NA	TGTGCCAGCAGGGACAGGTTTAATGAAAAACTGTTTTTT	CASRDRFNEKLFF
13	TRBV23-1	NA	TRBJ2-1	NA	TGCGCCAGCAGTCAATCTAAAATCCATGAGCAGTTCTTC	CASSQSKIHEQFF
20	TRBV4-3	TRBD2	TRBJ2-1	NA	TGCGCCAGCAGCCAAGATTGGGTAGCGGGAGCCCCTAGCTCCTACAATGAGCAGTTCTTC	CASSQDWVAGAPSSYNEQFF
16	TRBV5-4	NA	TRBJ2-5	NA	TGTGCCAGCAGCTTGAGCTGGACAGCCGGCAAAGAGACCCAGTACTTC	CASSLSWTAGKETQYF
13	TRBV27	NA	TRBJ2-3	NA	TGTGCCAGCAGTCCAATCCTAGACGATACGCAGTATTTT	CASSPILDDTQYF
22	TRBV19	TRBD2	TRBJ2-1	NA	TGTGCCAGTACCCGGGGTAGCGGGAGAATTTCGGCGGGTAAGAGCTCCTACAATGAGCAGTTCTTC	CASTRGSGRISAGKSSYNEQFF
16	TRBV27	TRBD1	TRBJ2-3	NA	TGTGCCAGCAGGGCCTTTCCGGGACAGGGCACAGATACGCAGTATTTT	CASRAFPGQGTDTQYF
15	TRBV10-3	TRBD2	TRBJ2-3	NA	TGTGCCATCACTTTAGCGGGAGGGCCAACAGATACGCAGTATTTT	CAITLAGGPTDTQYF
15	TRBV2	NA	TRBJ1-4	NA	TGTGCCAGCAGGCTAACCGGGACAATGAATGAAAAACTGTTTTTT	CASRLTGTMNEKLFF
14	TRBV6-6	NA	TRBJ2-7	NA	TGTGCCAGCAGTTACTTGGGGGGGCAGGGCGAGCAGTACTTC	CASSYLGGQGEQYF
12	TRBV19	NA	TRBJ1-5	NA	TGTGCCAGTAGCGGCGACTTCTTGGCCCAGCATTTT	CASSGDFLAQHF
14	TRBV28	TRBD2	TRBJ2-7	few	TGTGCCAGCAGTATAGCGGGAGGCACCTACGAGCAGTACTTC	CASSIAGGTYEQYF
14	TRBV7-9	TRBD1	TRBJ1-1	NA	TGTGCCAGCAGCGAAGGGGGCACGAACACTGAAGCTTTCTTT	CASSEGGTNTEAFF
13	TRBV28	NA	TRBJ1-1	NA	TGTGCCAGCAGAGAGGGACAGAACACTGAAGCTTTCTTT	CASREGQNTEAFF
18	TRBV3-1/TRBV3-2	TRBD2	TRBJ2-7	NA	TGTGCCAGCAGCCAAGAAAGAGGGACTAGCGGGAGCTCCTACGAGCAGTACTTC	CASSQERGTSGSSYEQYF
16	TRBV5-1	NA	TRBJ2-3	NA	TGCGCCAGCAGCAGGTCGAGAGGAGGACCCCCAGATACGCAGTATTTT	CASSRSRGGPPDTQYF